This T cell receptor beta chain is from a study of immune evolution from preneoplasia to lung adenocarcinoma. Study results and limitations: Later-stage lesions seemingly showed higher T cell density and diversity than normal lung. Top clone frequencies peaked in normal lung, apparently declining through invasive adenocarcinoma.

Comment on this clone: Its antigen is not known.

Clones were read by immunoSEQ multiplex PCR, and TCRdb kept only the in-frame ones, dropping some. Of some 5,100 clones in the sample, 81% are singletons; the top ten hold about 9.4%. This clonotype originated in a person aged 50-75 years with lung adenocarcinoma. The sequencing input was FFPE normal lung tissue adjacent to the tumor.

The CDR3, as DNA: TGTGCCAGCAGTCCAGGGTCCTACAATGAGCAGTTCTTC. Translating it yields CASSPGSYNEQFF. The chain carries TRBV28 and TRBJ2-1; D possibly corresponds to TRBD1 (5 bases). V lost 5 bases and J lost 1, with 6 bases in between. This CDR3 comprises 13 residues. Germline V gene sequence: CDR1 MDHEN, CDR2 SYDVKM.